Below, 24 T cell receptor beta chains from the same sample are listed, as sequenced in a study of shared clonotypes between healthy human individuals. The protocol was immunoSEQ multiplex PCR, while the TCRdb copy is restricted to in-frame clones and leaves out a portion. The sample records a few million clones, around nine tenths being singletons. Sequencing input: naive CD4+ T cells sorted from blood. As to subset: CD45RA+ positively selected. These receptors all stem from a man younger than 35 in good health.

V gene TRBV5-1 combines with J gene TRBJ1-1; tentative D call: TRBD1 (5 bases). This CDR3 comprises 16 residues. CDR1 is SGHRS and CDR2 is YFSETQ in the germline V gene. Between the trimmed V and J ends, which lost 4 bases and 0 bases, there was a span of 16 bases. DNA for the CDR3: TGCGCCAGCAGCCCACTACCAGGGATTTTGAACACTGAAGCTTTCTTT. This codes for CASSPLPGILNTEAFF.

The V call is TRBV30, the J call TRBJ2-2; no clear D. Per the germline V gene, CDR1 is GTSNPN and CDR2 is SVGIG (reference sequence). This CDR3 has 15 amino acids. The germline V and J ends were trimmed by 3 bases and 4 bases, with 15 bases remaining between them. The CDR3, as DNA: TGTGCCTGGAGCCTCCGGTTGCGGACCACCGGGGAGCTGTTTTTT. Translated: CAWSLRLRTTGELFF. The whole variable domain, filled in from reference TRBV30 and TRBJ2-2, reads SQTIHQWPATLVQPVGSPLSLECTVEGTSNPNLYWYRQAAGRGLQLLFYSVGIGQISSEVPQNLSASRPQDRQFILSSKKLLLSDSGFYLCAWSLRLRTTGELFFGEGSRLTVL.

This chain joins TRBV9 and TRBJ2-1; tentatively, D is TRBD2 (7 bases). Trimming removed 0 bases from V and 7 bases from J, with 17 bases in between. Germline assignment: CDR1 SGDLS and CDR2 YYNGEE. There are 16 residues in the CDR3. The CDR3 nucleotides are TGTGCCAGCAGCGTAGGGAGGGGGGGACTGGTAAATGAGCAGTTCTTC. Its protein product is CASSVGRGGLVNEQFF.

The chain has TRBV5-1 and TRBJ2-5; 10 bases are a match to TRBD2. Germline CDR1 is SGHRS and CDR2 is YFSETQ. This CDR3 is 15 amino acids long. V trimming: 5 bases; J trimming: 4 bases; junction bases outside the gene matches: 8. The CDR3, as DNA: TGCGCCAGCAGGGGAGCGGGGGGGCTCGGAGAGACCCAGTACTTC. Translation gives CASRGAGGLGETQYF.

V usage is TRBV4-3 and J usage is TRBJ2-7; 7 bases are shared with TRBD2. After removal of 0 bases from V and 2 bases from J, the junction contained 7 bases not matched to a gene. The germline V gene has CDR1 LGHNA and CDR2 YSLEER. CDR3 length: 16 residues. The CDR3 reads CASSQDSAGSTYEQYF. In DNA form, the CDR3 reads TGCGCCAGCAGCCAAGATTCAGCGGGGTCAACCTACGAGCAGTACTTC.

The sample holds one count of this clone. The rearrangement links TRBV29-1 to TRBJ2-2, with D perhaps being TRBD1 or TRBD2 (5 bases each). CDR3 length: 14 amino acids. Trimming pared 7 bases from V and 0 bases from J, leaving 12 bases between. The germline V gene encodes CDR1 SQVTM and CDR2 ANQGSEA. The CDR3 DNA follows: TGCAGCGCCCGAGGGGTGGCGAACACCGGGGAGCTGTTTTTT. This codes for CSARGVANTGELFF.

The chain is built from TRBV19 and TRBJ1-1, with a possible D match to TRBD1 (6 bases). Per the germline V gene, CDR1 is LNHDA and CDR2 is SQIVND (reference sequence). With 3 bases removed from V and 0 bases from J, the gap between germline ends came to 11 bases. CDR3 length: 15 residues. In DNA form, the CDR3 reads TGTGCCAGTAGTATTAGACAGGCCTTGAACACTGAAGCTTTCTTT. Its translation: CASSIRQALNTEAFF.

CDR3 sequence (DNA): TGTGCCAGCAGCTGTGTCAGTAACGAAGGTTCCTACGAGCAGTACTTC. This gives the protein CASSCVSNEGSYEQYF. The rearrangement links TRBV21-1 to TRBJ2-7. TRBV21-1 is labeled a pseudogene. This CDR3 is 16 amino acids long.

CDR3 loop: CAWSVDRSRLGELFF. The CDR3 nucleotides are TGTGCCTGGAGTGTCGACAGGTCCAGGCTGGGGGAGCTGTTTTTT. The chain joins TRBV30 to TRBJ2-2; TRBD1 might be the D (6 bases). Germline V gene lookup returns CDR1 GTSNPN and CDR2 SVGIG (reference sequence). V was pared by 0 bases and J by 8 bases, with 16 bases between. The CDR3 is 15 amino acids. Full variable domain (missing parts from reference TRBV30 and TRBJ2-2): SQTIHQWPATLVQPVGSPLSLECTVEGTSNPNLYWYRQAAGRGLQLLFYSVGIGQISSEVPQNLSASRPQDRQFILSSKKLLLSDSGFYLCAWSVDRSRLGELFFGEGSRLTVL.

The rearrangement uses TRBV9 and TRBJ2-3; 7 bases map to TRBD2. The junction had 9 bases not matched to a gene; V was cut back by 3 bases and J by 5 bases. The CDR3 contains 15 residues. Germline CDR1 and CDR2: SGDLS and YYNGEE. The CDR3 DNA sequence: TGTGCCAGCAGCGCAACCGGGACTAAACTAGATACGCAGTATTTT. This encodes CASSATGTKLDTQYF.

This clone came up once. This chain connects TRBV5-1 to TRBJ1-2; D is unclear. V lost 0 bases and J lost 2, with 8 bases in between. The length of the CDR3 is 14 residues. Germline CDR1 is SGHRS and CDR2 is YFSETQ. In DNA, the CDR3 is TGCGCCAGCAGCTTGGTTCCGCGGAACTATGGCTACACCTTC. This sequence encodes CASSLVPRNYGYTF.

The chain recombines TRBV7-9 with TRBJ2-7; no definite D call. V lost 2 bases and J 7 bases, leaving 12 bases between the germline ends. This CDR3 region has 13 residues. CDR1 is SEHNR and CDR2 is FQNEAQ in the germline V gene (reference sequence). This CDR3 is CASSLMTPWEQYF. CDR3 sequence (DNA): TGTGCCAGCAGCTTAATGACACCATGGGAGCAGTACTTC.

This rearrangement joins TRBV4-1 to TRBJ2-7; 9 bases agree with TRBD2. The length of the CDR3 is 15 residues. The germline gives CDR1 MGHRA, CDR2 YSYEKL. V dropped 3 bases and J dropped 2; count of bases not matched to a gene: 5. CDR3 sequence: CASSQSLAGTYEQYF. Written as DNA, the CDR3 is TGCGCCAGCAGCCAGTCTCTAGCGGGGACCTACGAGCAGTACTTC.

This clone was recorded once. The rearrangement uses TRBV7-9 and TRBJ2-5; D is possibly TRBD2 (5 bases). The CDR3 has 14 residues. V was shortened by 5 bases and J by 3 bases, with 13 bases between the two germline ends. Per germline, CDR1 SEHNR and CDR2 FQNEAQ (reference sequence). CDR3 loop: CASSPVQRKETQYF. In nucleotides, the CDR3 is TGTGCCAGCAGCCCCGTCCAGCGGAAAGAGACCCAGTACTTC.

This chain's CDR3 is CSVPSGTGGIGYTF. The CDR3 DNA sequence: TGCAGCGTTCCCTCGGGGACAGGGGGCATAGGCTACACCTTC. V and J are TRBV29-1 and TRBJ1-2; 12 positions match TRBD1. V gave up 5 bases and J gave up 8 bases; unmatched junction bases: 9. The CDR3 has 14 residues. CDR1 SQVTM and CDR2 ANQGSEA come from the germline V gene.

This clone turned up a few times. In the same sample, other DNA sequences code for this CDR3. The chain joins TRBV7-9 to TRBJ1-5; perhaps TRBD1 as D (5 bases). Trimming removed 5 bases at V and 2 bases at J, with 10 bases between. The CDR3 has 14 amino acids. Germline loops: CDR1 SEHNR, CDR2 FQNEAQ (reference sequence). CDR3 amino acids: CASSLGAGNQPQHF. The CDR3 region has the DNA TGTGCCAGCAGCCTCGGGGCGGGCAATCAGCCCCAGCATTTT.

V gene TRBV5-3 combines with J gene TRBJ2-6; D is uncertain. TRBV5-3 is annotated as an ORF whose role is uncertain. The V and J ends lost 0 bases and 0 bases respectively, with 22 bases between them. The CDR3 is 21 amino acids. The DNA for the CDR3 is TGTGCCAGAAGCTTGGTAGTTGAGTGGCGCTACCCAATCTCTGGGGCCAACGTCCTGACTTTC. It is translated as CARSLVVEWRYPISGANVLTF.

The chain employs TRBV6-1 and TRBJ2-7; maybe TRBD1 (6 bases). The germline gives CDR1 MNHNS, CDR2 SASEGT. Trimming shortened V by 5 bases and J by 2 bases, and 16 bases separated the two germline ends. This CDR3 is 15 amino acids long. This CDR3 is CASSPWMQGTYEQYF. CDR3 nucleotide sequence: TGTGCCAGCAGTCCCTGGATGCAGGGGACCTACGAGCAGTACTTC.

CDR3 sequence (DNA): TGCGCCAGCAGTGCGGGGGGCCAAGAGACCCAGTACTTC. It encodes CASSAGGQETQYF. The chain links TRBV10-2 to TRBJ2-5; 7 positions match TRBD2. This CDR3 contains 13 residues. V shed 4 bases and J 1 base; nucleotides not matched to a gene: 0. Germline V gene lookup returns CDR1 WSHSY and CDR2 SAAADI.

The chain joins TRBV2 to TRBJ2-2, with D unclear. CDR3 length: 13 residues. V gave up 1 base and J gave up 9 bases, with 9 bases separating them. Germline V CDR1 and CDR2: SNHLY, FYNNEI. In nucleotides, the CDR3 is TGTGCCAGCAGTGAAGAGGCAATAAGGGAGCTGTTTTTT. It is translated as CASSEEAIRELFF.

As for this clone: At the DNA level, this CDR3 is encoded by other sequences in the same sample as well. The chain combines TRBV10-2 with TRBJ2-3; no clear D gene. V shed 1 base and J shed 3 bases, with 2 bases lying between them. The CDR3 spans 12 residues. Germline loops: CDR1 WSHSY, CDR2 SAAADI. The CDR3, as DNA: TGCGCCAGCAGTGAGTTAACAGATACGCAGTATTTT. Amino acid sequence: CASSELTDTQYF.

The chain joins TRBV7-2 to TRBJ2-7; perhaps TRBD1 as D (5 bases). Germline CDR1 reads SGHTA; CDR2 reads FQGNSA. With 1 base removed from V and 1 base from J, the gap between germline ends came to 14 bases. The CDR3 is 16 residues long. The CDR3 nucleotides are TGTGCCAGCAGCTTAGAGGGCAGGGTGAATTCCTACGAGCAGTACTTC. Protein: CASSLEGRVNSYEQYF.

This rearrangement joins TRBV6-1 to TRBJ1-4; D gene uncertain. This CDR3 is 14 amino acids long. Trimming took 3 bases from V and 6 from J, leaving 11 bases between them. Germline lookup yields CDR1 MNHNS and CDR2 SASEGT. The CDR3 region has the DNA TGTGCCAGCAGTGAGGGCAGTCCTCATGAAAAACTGTTTTTT. Amino acid sequence: CASSEGSPHEKLFF.

J is TRBJ2-4 and V is TRBV6-5; D ambiguous. Germline-derived CDR1 and CDR2 are MNHEY and SVGAGI. Between the trimmed V and J ends, which lost 5 bases and 2 bases, there was a span of 1 base. The CDR3 extends over 11 amino acids. The CDR3 bases are TGTGCCAGCAGTACCAAAAACATTCAGTACTTC. Its protein is CASSTKNIQYF.